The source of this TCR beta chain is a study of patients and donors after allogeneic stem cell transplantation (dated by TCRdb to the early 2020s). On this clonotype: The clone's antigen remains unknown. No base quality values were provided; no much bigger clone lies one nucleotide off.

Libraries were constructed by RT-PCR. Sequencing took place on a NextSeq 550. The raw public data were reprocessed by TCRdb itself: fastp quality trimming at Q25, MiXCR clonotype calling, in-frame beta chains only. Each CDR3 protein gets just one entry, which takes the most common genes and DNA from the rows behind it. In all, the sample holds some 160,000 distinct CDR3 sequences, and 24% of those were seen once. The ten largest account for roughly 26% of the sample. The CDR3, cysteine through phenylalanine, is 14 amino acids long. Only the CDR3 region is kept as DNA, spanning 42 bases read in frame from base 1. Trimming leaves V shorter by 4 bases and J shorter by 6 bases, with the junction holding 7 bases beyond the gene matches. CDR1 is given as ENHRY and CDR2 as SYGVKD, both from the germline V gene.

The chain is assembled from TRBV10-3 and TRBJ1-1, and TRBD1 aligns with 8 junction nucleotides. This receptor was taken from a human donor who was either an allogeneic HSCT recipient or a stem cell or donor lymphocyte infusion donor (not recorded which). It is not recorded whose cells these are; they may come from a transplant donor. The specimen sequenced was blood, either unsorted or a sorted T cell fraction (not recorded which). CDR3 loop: CAISGGQGGPEAFF. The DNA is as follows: TGTGCCATCAGTGGAGGACAGGGAGGCCCTGAAGCTTTCTTT.